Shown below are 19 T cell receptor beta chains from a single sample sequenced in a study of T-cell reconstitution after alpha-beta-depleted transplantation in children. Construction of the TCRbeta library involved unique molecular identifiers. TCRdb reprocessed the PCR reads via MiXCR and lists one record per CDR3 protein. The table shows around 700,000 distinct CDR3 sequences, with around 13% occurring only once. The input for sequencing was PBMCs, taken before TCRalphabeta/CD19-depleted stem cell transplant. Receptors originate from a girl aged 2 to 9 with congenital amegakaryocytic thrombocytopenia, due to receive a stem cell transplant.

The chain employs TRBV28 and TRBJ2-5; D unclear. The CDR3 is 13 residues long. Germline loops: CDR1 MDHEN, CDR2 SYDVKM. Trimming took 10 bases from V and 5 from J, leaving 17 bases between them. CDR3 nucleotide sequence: TGTGCCATGGGCCCCGGGCTCCACGAGACCCAGTACTTC. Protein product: CAMGPGLHETQYF.

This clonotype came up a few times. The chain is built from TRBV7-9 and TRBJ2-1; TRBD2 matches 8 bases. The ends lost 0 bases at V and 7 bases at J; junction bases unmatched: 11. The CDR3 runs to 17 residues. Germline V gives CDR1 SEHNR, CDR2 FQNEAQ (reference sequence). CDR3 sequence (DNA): TGTGCCAGCAGCTTAGCTCCGTCGGCGGGAGGAGTTAATGAGCAGTTCTTC. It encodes CASSLAPSAGGVNEQFF.

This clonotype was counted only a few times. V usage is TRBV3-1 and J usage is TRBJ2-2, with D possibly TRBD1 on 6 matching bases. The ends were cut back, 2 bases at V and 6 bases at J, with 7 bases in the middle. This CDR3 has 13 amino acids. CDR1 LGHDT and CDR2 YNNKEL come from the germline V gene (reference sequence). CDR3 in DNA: TGTGCCAGCAGCCAACAGGGGCCCGGGGAGCTGTTTTTT. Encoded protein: CASSQQGPGELFF.

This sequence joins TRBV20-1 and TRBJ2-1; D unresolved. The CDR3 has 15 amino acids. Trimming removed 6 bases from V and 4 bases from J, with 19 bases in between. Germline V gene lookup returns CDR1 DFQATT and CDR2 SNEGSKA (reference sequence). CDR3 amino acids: CSATATSAPYNEQFF. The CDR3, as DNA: TGCAGTGCCACAGCAACGAGTGCACCTTACAATGAGCAGTTCTTC.

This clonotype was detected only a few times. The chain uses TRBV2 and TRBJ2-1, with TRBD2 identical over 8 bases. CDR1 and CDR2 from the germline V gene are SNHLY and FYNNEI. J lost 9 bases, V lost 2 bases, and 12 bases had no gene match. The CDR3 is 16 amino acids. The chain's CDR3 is CASSELPSGSGGEQFF. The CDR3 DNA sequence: TGTGCCAGCAGTGAATTGCCTAGCGGGTCGGGGGGTGAGCAGTTCTTC.

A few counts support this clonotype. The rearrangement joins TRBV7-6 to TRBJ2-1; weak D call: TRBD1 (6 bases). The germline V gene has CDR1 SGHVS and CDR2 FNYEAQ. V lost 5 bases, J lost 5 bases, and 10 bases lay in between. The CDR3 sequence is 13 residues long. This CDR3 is CASSMGHHNEQFF. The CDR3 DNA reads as TGTGCCAGCAGCATGGGACACCACAATGAGCAGTTCTTC. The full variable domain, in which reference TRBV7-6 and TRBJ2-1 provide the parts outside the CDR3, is GAGVSQSPRYKVTKRGQDVALRCDPISGHVSLYWYRQALGQGPEFLTYFNYEAQQDKSGLPNDRFSAERPEGSISTLTIQRTEQRDSAMYRCASSMGHHNEQFFGPGTRLTVL.

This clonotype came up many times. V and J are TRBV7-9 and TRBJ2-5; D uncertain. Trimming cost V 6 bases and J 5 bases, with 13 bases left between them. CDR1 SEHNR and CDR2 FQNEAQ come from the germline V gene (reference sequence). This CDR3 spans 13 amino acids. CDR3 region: CASSYGLVETQYF. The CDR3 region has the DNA TGTGCCAGCAGTTACGGCCTCGTTGAGACCCAGTACTTC.

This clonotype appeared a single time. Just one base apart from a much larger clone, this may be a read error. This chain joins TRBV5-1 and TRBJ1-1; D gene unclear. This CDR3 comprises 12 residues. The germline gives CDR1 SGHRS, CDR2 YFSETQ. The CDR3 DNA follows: TGCGCCAGCAGGTCTGACTACACTCAAGCTTTCTTT. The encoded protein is CASRSDYTQAFF.

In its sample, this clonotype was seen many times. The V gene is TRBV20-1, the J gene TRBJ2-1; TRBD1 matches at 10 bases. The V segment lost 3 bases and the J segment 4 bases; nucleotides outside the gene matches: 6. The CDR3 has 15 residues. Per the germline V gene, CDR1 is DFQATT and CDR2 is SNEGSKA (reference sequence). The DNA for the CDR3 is TGCAGTGCTAGCGACAGGGGGCCCCTATACAATGAGCAGTTCTTC. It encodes CSASDRGPLYNEQFF.

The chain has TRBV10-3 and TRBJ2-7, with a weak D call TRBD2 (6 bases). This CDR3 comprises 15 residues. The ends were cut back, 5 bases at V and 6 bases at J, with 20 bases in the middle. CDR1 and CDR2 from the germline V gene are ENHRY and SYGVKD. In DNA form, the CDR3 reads TGTGCCATCAGTCCGCCCGGGACTGCGGGGTCCGAGCAGTACTTC. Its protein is CAISPPGTAGSEQYF.

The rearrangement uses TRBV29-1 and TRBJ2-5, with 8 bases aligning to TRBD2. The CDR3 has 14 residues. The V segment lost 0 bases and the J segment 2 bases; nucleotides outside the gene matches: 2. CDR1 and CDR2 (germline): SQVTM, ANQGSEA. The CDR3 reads CSVEDEREQETQYF. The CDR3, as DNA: TGCAGCGTTGAAGATGAGCGGGAGCAAGAGACCCAGTACTTC.

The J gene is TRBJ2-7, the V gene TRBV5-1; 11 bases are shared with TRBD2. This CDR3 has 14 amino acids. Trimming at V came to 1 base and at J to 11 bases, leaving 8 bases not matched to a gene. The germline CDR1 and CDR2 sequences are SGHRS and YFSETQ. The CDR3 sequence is CASSLTTSGSLEYF. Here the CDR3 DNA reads TGCGCCAGCAGCTTGACAACTAGCGGGAGCCTGGAGTACTTC.

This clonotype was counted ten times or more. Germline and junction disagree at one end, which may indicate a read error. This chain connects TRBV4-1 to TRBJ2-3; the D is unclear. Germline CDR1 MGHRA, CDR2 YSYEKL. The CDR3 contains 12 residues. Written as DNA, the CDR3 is TGCGCCAGCAGCGAAGACACAGATACGCAGTATTTT. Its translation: CASSEDTDTQYF.

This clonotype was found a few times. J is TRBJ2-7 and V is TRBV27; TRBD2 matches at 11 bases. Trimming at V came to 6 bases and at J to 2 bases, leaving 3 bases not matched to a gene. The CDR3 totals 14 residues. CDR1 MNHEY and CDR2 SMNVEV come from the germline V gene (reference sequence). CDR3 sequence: CASRLTSGAYEQYF. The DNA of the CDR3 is TGTGCCAGCAGGCTGACTAGCGGGGCCTACGAGCAGTACTTC.

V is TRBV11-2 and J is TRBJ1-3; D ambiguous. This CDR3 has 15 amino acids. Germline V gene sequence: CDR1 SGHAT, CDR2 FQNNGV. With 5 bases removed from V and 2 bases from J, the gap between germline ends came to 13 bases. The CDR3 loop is CASSQLGVTGNTIYF. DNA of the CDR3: TGTGCCAGCAGCCAACTTGGGGTTACTGGAAACACCATATATTTT. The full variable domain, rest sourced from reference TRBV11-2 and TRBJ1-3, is EAGVAQSPRYKIIEKRQSVAFWCNPISGHATLYWYQQILGQGPKLLIQFQNNGVVDDSQLPKDRFSAERLKGVDSTLKIQPAKLEDSAVYLCASSQLGVTGNTIYFGEGSWLTVV.

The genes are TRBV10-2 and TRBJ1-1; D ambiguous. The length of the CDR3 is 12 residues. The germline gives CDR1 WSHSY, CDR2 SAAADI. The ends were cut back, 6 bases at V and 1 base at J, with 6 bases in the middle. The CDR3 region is CASRVGNTEAFF. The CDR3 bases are TGCGCCAGCAGGGTCGGGAACACTGAAGCTTTCTTT.

CDR3 region: CASSLAIQNTGELFF. In DNA form, the CDR3 reads TGCGCCAGCAGCTTGGCCATACAGAACACCGGGGAGCTGTTTTTT. The rearrangement uses TRBV5-1 and TRBJ2-2; D is ambiguous. Trimming left V 0 bases short and J 1 base short, with 7 bases between. The CDR3 has 15 amino acids. Germline CDR1 SGHRS, CDR2 YFSETQ.

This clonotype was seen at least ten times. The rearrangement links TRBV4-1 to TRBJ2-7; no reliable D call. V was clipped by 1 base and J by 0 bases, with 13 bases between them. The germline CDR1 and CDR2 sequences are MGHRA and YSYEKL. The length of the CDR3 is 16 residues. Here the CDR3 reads CASSQGAPTGSYEQYF. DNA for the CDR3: TGCGCCAGCAGCCAAGGGGCGCCGACCGGCTCCTACGAGCAGTACTTC.

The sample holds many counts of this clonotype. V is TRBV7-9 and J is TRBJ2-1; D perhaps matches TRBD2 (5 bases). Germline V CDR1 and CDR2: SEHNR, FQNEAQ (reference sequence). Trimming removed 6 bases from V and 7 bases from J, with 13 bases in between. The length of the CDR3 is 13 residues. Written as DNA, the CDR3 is TGTGCCAGCAGTTTAACCGGGGTGAATGAGCAGTTCTTC. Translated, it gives CASSLTGVNEQFF.